These T cell receptor beta chains were read from a single sample in a study of blood T cell repertoires in COVID-19. The data were produced by immunoSEQ multiplex PCR, yet TCRdb's version contains in-frame clones alone and is incomplete. The sample lists tens of thousands of clones; roughly nine tenths were seen once. Specimen: peripheral blood. The receptors were gathered from a human donor with active COVID-19. The donor label of this sample is uncertain. Both conserved end residues are trimmed from each CDR3. Where a row states a size, it is once, few, many or the class of an expanded clone; other rows omit it.

clone_size j_call v_call cdr3_aa
. TRBJ2-2 TRBV10-3 AISIQGWSTGELF
few TRBJ2-5 TRBV5-4 ASSATSGGPWTETQY
. TRBJ1-4 TRBV28 ASSLLAGGGVANEKLF
once TRBJ2-6 TRBV4-1 ASSPLSSGANVLT
. TRBJ2-7 TRBV2 ASSWDRVSPAVEQY
. TRBJ2-3 TRBV28 ASSSQGGPIDTQY
. TRBJ2-3 TRBV2 ASSVRQGTDTQY
. TRBJ1-1 TRBV18 ASSPSGSVNTEAF
. TRBJ2-5 TRBV9 ASSVAVTPSQETQY
once TRBJ1-5 TRBV9 ASSPKPGGGSQPQH